The T cell receptor beta chain under discussion was sequenced for a study of shared clonotypes between healthy human individuals. Study-level information: Every donor yielded three CD4 naive, three CD4 memory, two CD8 naive and one CD8 memory plate.

As to this clone: The antigen is undetermined.

Naive-designated CD8 cells lacked CD45RO, were positively enriched for CCR7, and omitted terminally differentiated effector memory CD45RA+ cells. Profiled with immunoSEQ multiplex PCR; TCRdb holds only in-frame clones, not every one. The data contain about 2.1 million clones, about 93% of them seen just once; the ten biggest clones take up about 1.6%. Findings of the study overall: The authors expected sequencing depth to affect clonotype sharing among donors. Even with large depth, rarefaction showed that sorted-subset sequencing was incomplete.

The origin of this receptor is a young man in good health. Some clones in this sample may be carry-over from other donors' samples. Source material: naive CD8+ T cells from PBMCs.

The CDR3 DNA reads as TGTGCCAGCAGCTTGGTTACAGGGCCCTACAATGAGCAGTTCTTC. Translation: CASSLVTGPYNEQFF. The chain combines TRBV5-6 with TRBJ2-1; a weak D match, TRBD1 (6 bases). The germline V and J ends were trimmed by 0 bases and 2 bases, with 9 bases remaining between them. The germline CDR1 and CDR2 sequences are SGHDT and YYEEEE. The CDR3 is made up of 15 amino acids. The whole variable domain, filled in from reference TRBV5-6 and TRBJ2-1, reads DAGVTQSPTHLIKTRGQQVTLRCSPKSGHDTVSWYQQALGQGPQFIFQYYEEEERQRGNFPDRFSGHQFPNYSSELNVNALLLGDSALYLCASSLVTGPYNEQFFGPGTRLTVL.